This entry lists 5 T cell receptor beta chains sequenced from one sample in a study of blood T cell repertoires in COVID-19. Profiling relied on immunoSEQ multiplex PCR, and the TCRdb table lists in-frame clones only, not all of them. The repertoire holds 260,000 or so clones, with 80% to 90% as singletons. Sequencing was performed on PBMCs or T cells enriched from blood (not recorded which). These receptors were collected from a man younger than 35 who had recovered from COVID-19.

The chain is built from TRBV2 and TRBJ2-5; D call uncertain. V shed 3 bases and J shed 7 bases, with 18 bases lying between them. The CDR3 runs 15 residues. From germline, CDR1 is SNHLY and CDR2 FYNNEI. CDR3 sequence (DNA): TGTGCCAGCAGTGAGGTCGGGTTTCTAAGGCTGACCCAGTACTTC. Translated: CASSEVGFLRLTQYF.

The chain recombines TRBV30 with TRBJ2-3; TRBD1 is a possible D gene (5 bases). Germline V gene lookup returns CDR1 GTSNPN and CDR2 SVGIG (reference sequence). CDR3 length: 13 amino acids. V lost 2 bases and J lost 1, with 7 bases in between. The CDR3 sequence is CAWSLQGTDTQYF. The CDR3 bases are TGTGCCTGGAGTTTACAGGGCACAGATACGCAGTATTTT.

This sequence joins TRBV18 and TRBJ2-1; maybe TRBD2 (6 bases). The CDR3 spans 17 residues. Per germline, CDR1 KGHSH and CDR2 LQKENI. V dropped 3 bases and J dropped 3 bases, with 18 bases sitting between them. The CDR3 DNA is TGTGCCAGCTCACCCCTGGAGGTCCGGACTATCTACAATGAGCAGTTCTTC. It is translated as CASSPLEVRTIYNEQFF.

The rearrangement links TRBV5-1 to TRBJ2-5, with 10 positions matching TRBD2. The germline gives CDR1 SGHRS, CDR2 YFSETQ. This CDR3 has 15 residues. With V trimmed by 3 bases and J by 4 bases, 6 bases remained unmatched. CDR3 protein: CASSSAGGPRETQYF. DNA of the CDR3: TGCGCCAGCAGCTCAGCGGGGGGGCCACGAGAGACCCAGTACTTC.

This clone has a handful of counts. CDR3 amino acids: CASSDSWLTDTQYF. The DNA of the CDR3 is TGTGCCAGCAGTGACTCCTGGCTCACAGATACGCAGTATTTT. This chain uses TRBV6-4 with TRBJ2-3, with D uncertain. Trimming left V 0 bases short and J 2 bases short, with 6 bases between. Germline loops: CDR1 MRHNA, CDR2 SNTAGT. This CDR3 contains 14 residues.